This TCR beta chain was obtained from a study of molecular identifiers for immune sequencing clone quantification. This clonotype was counted at least ten times. TCRdb re-called the PCR reads with MiXCR, one entry per CDR3 protein. The table records more than 250,000 distinct CDR3 sequences, 20% to 25% of them present only once. This CDR3 has 14 residues. V lost 5 bases, J lost 4 bases, and 3 bases stayed unmatched. Germline assignment: CDR1 LNHNV and CDR2 YYDKDF (reference sequence). The chain uses TRBV15 and TRBJ2-3; TRBD2 matches at 10 bases. The clonotype was recovered from a human donor in good health. Some libraries in this study had Jurkat cell RNA spiked in. Specimen: naive CD8+ T cells from blood, with Jurkat cell RNA spiked in. Subset meaning: FACS-sorted CD8+CD4-CCR7+CD45RA+ naive T cells. The CDR3 region has the DNA TGTGCCACCAGCGCTAGCGGGAGCGCAGATACGCAGTATTTT. Translating gives CATSASGSADTQYF.